Presented here are 6 T cell receptor beta chains from one specimen sequenced in a study of regulatory T cells in long-lasting Graves disease. As for time point: persistent/refractory GD, antithyroid drugs over 5 years with positive TRAb. After RNA was extracted from PBMCs, the TCR library was made from it. Combining iRepertoire HTBI primers with Arm-PCR of CDR3 regions, the authors built TCR beta libraries. TCRdb recomputed calls from the multiplex PCR reads with MiXCR, one row per CDR3 protein. The repertoire holds hundreds of thousands of distinct CDR3 sequences, with about a fifth as singletons. The specimen was peripheral blood mononuclear cells (PBMCs), collected when the disease was refractory, from a patient treated with antithyroid drugs. The receptors originated from a female donor with Graves disease.

This clonotype was recorded at least ten times. V and J are TRBV12-3 or TRBV12-4 and TRBJ2-7; D not resolved. V gave up 4 bases and J gave up 3 bases, with 10 bases separating them. CDR3 length: 13 residues. The CDR3 region is CASSWIRSYEQYF. CDR3 coding DNA: TGTGCCAGCAGTTGGATACGGAGCTACGAGCAGTACTTC.

This clonotype was found many times. CDR3 loop: CAWSRGSSYEQYF. The CDR3 bases are TGTGCCTGGAGTCGGGGGAGTTCCTACGAGCAGTACTTC. V and J are TRBV30 and TRBJ2-7, with D tentatively TRBD2 (6 bases). The CDR3 runs 13 residues. CDR1 is GTSNPN, CDR2 SVGIG, per germline (reference sequence). V lost 2 bases to trimming and J lost 1 base, with 9 bases between them.

The rearrangement links TRBV12-3 or TRBV12-4 to TRBJ2-2; D is ambiguous. V was clipped by 4 bases and J by 5 bases, with 14 bases between them. The CDR3 sequence is 15 residues long. DNA for the CDR3: TGTGCCAGCAGTTACTCGCCGAGTGAAACCGGGGAGCTGTTTTTT. Protein sequence: CASSYSPSETGELFF.

In DNA form, the CDR3 reads TGCAGTGCTAGCGAGGGAGTAGACAATGAGCAGTTCTTC. Encoded protein: CSASEGVDNEQFF. The J gene is TRBJ2-1, the V gene TRBV20-1; a possible D gene is TRBD2 (5 bases). The CDR3 runs 13 residues. CDR1 DFQATT and CDR2 SNEGSKA come from the germline V gene (reference sequence). Trimming left V 3 bases short and J 5 bases short, with 11 bases between.

Ten or more counts support this clonotype. The CDR3 loop is CASSIYSTGLTTSEAFF. The CDR3 DNA sequence: TGTGCCAGCAGCATATATTCGACAGGCCTTACTACTTCTGAAGCTTTCTTT. The rearrangement links TRBV7-8 to TRBJ1-1; perhaps TRBD1 as D (6 bases). Between the trimmed V and J ends, which lost 5 bases and 6 bases, there was a span of 25 bases. Germline V lookup: CDR1 SGHVS, CDR2 FQNEAQ. The CDR3 contains 17 residues.

This chain uses TRBV27 with TRBJ2-7; 9 bases line up with TRBD2. The V segment lost 6 bases and the J segment 6 bases; nucleotides outside the gene matches: 6. The CDR3 length is 13 residues. CDR1 and CDR2 from the germline V gene are MNHEY and SMNVEV (reference sequence). The CDR3, as DNA: TGTGCCAGCAGGCCGGGACTAGCAACCGAGCAGTACTTC. Protein product: CASRPGLATEQYF.